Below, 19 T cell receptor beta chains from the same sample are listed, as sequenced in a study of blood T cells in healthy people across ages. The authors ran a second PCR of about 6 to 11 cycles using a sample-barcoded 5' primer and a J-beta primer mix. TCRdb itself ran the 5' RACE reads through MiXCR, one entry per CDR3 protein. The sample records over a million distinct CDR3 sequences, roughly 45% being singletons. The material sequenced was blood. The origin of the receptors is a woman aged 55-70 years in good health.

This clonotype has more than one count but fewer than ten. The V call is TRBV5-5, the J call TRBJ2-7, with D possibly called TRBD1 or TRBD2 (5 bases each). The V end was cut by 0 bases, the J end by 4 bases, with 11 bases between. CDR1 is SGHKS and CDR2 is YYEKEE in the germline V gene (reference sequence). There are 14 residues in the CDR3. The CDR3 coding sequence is TGTGCCAGCAGCTTGGGACGGTGGGGGTACGAGCAGTACTTC. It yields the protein CASSLGRWGYEQYF.

CDR3 in DNA: TGCAGTGCTACCCGGACAGAAACCTACGAGCAGTACTTC. Translated, it gives CSATRTETYEQYF. This chain links TRBV20-1 with TRBJ2-7, with D perhaps matching TRBD1 (6 bases). The CDR3 has 13 amino acids. Trimming took off 4 bases at V and 2 bases at J, with 12 bases between the two ends. CDR1 is DFQATT, CDR2 SNEGSKA, per germline (reference sequence).

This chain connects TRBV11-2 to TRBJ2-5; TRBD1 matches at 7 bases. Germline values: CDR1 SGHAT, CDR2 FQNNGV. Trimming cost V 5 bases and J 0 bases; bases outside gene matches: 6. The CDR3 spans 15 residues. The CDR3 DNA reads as TGTGCCAGCAGCGTTAGTGGGACAGACCAAGAGACCCAGTACTTC. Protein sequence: CASSVSGTDQETQYF.

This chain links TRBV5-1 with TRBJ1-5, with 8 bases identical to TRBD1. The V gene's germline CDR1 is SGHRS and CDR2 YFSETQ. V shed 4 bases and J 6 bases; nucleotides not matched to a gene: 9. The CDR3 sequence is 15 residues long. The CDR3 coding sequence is TGCGCCAGCAGCCGTGATGGACAGGGAGGTCAGCCCCAGCATTTT. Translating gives CASSRDGQGGQPQHF.

Here the CDR3 reads CAISRGAAGGPNEQFF. The CDR3, as DNA: TGTGCCATCAGTCGCGGGGCAGCGGGAGGGCCCAATGAGCAGTTCTTC. The chain employs TRBV10-3 and TRBJ2-1; 10 positions match TRBD2. This CDR3 spans 16 amino acids. Germline V gene data show CDR1 as ENHRY and CDR2 as SYGVKD. V shed 5 bases, J shed 6 bases, and the junction held 10 bases outside the gene matches.

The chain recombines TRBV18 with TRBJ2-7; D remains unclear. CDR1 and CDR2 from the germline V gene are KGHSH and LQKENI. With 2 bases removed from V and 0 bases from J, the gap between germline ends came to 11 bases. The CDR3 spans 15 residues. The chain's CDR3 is CASSPSSRSSYEQYF. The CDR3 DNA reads TGTGCCAGCTCACCATCCTCTCGGAGCTCCTACGAGCAGTACTTC.

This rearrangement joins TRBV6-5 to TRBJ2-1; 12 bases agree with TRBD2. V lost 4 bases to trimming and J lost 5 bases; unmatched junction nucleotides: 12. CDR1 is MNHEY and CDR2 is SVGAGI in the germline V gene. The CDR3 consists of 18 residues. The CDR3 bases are TGTGCCAGCAGTTCACCCATCCCACTAGCGGGAGGTGACAATGAGCAGTTCTTC. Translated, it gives CASSSPIPLAGGDNEQFF.

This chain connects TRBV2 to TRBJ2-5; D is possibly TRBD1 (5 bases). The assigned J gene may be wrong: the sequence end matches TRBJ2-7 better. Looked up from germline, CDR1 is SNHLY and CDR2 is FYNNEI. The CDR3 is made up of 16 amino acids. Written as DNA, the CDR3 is TGTGCCAGCAGTGATAGGGCCAGGGTACTTTTCTACGAGCAGTACTTC. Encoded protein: CASSDRARVLFYEQYF.

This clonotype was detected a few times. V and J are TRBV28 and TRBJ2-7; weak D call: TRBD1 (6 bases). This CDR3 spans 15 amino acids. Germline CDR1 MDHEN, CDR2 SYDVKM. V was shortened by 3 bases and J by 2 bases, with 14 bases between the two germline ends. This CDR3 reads CASSFGQGLAYEQYF. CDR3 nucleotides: TGTGCCAGCAGTTTCGGGCAGGGGCTTGCCTACGAGCAGTACTTC.

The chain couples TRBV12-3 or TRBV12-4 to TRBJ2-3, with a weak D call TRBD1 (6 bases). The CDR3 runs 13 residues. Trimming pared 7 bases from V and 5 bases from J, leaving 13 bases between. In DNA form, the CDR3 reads TGTGCCAGCACCAGGGAGACAGGAGATACGCAGTATTTT. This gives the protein CASTRETGDTQYF.

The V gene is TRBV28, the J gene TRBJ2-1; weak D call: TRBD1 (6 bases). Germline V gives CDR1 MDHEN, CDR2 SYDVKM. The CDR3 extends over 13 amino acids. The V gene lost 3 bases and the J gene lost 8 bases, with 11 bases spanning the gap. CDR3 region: CASSLGAQDEQFF. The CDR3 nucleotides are TGTGCCAGCAGTTTGGGGGCCCAAGATGAGCAGTTCTTC.

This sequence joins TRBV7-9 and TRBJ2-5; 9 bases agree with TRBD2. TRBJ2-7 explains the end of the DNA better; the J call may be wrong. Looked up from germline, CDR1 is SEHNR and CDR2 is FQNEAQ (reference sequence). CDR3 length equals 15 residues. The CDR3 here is CASSYLAGVVYEQYF. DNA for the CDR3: TGTGCCAGCAGCTATTTAGCGGGAGTAGTCTACGAGCAGTACTTC.

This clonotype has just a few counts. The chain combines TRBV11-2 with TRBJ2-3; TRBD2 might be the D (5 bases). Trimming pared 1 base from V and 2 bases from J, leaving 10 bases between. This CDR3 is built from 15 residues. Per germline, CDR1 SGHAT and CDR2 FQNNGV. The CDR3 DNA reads TGTGCCAGCAGCTTAGGTCCGGGATACACAGATACGCAGTATTTT. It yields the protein CASSLGPGYTDTQYF.

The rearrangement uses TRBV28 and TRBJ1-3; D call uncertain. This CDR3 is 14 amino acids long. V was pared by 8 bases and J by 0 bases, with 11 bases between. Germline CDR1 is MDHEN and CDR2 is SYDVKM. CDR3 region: CASWSTDSGNTIYF. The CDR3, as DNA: TGTGCCAGCTGGTCGACGGACTCTGGAAACACCATATATTTT.

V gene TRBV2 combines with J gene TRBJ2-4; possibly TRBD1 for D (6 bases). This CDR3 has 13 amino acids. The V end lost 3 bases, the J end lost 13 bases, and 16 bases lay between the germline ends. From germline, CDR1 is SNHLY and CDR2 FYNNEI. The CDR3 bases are TGTGCCAGCAGTGATTCAGGGGTTGGGGAGCAGTACTTC. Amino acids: CASSDSGVGEQYF.

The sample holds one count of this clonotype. CDR3 bases: TGCAGTGCTAGCGCCGGAGTCGGAGGGGTCTACGAGCAGTACTTC. Its protein is CSASAGVGGVYEQYF. V gene TRBV20-1 combines with J gene TRBJ2-7, with a tentative D call TRBD2 (6 bases). CDR1 is DFQATT and CDR2 is SNEGSKA in the germline V gene (reference sequence). The CDR3 has 15 amino acids. Trimming shortened V by 3 bases and J by 3 bases, and 18 bases separated the two germline ends.

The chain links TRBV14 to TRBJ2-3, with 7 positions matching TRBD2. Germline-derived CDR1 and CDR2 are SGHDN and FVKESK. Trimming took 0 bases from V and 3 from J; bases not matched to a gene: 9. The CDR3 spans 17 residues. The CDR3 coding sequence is TGTGCCAGCAGCCAAGATCCGACTAGCCTCTGGACAGATACGCAGTATTTT. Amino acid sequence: CASSQDPTSLWTDTQYF. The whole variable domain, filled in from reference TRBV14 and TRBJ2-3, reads EAGVTQFPSHSVIEKGQTVTLRCDPISGHDNLYWYRRVMGKEIKFLLHFVKESKQDESGMPNNRFLAERTGGTYSTLKVQPAELEDSGVYFCASSQDPTSLWTDTQYFGPGTRLTVL.

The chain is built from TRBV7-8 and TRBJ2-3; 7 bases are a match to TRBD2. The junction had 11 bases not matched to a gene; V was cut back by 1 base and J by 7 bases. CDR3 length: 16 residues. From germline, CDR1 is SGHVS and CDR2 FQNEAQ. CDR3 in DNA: TGTGCCAGCAGCTTAGGGACTTGCGGGAGTATAAATACGCAGTATTTT. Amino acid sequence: CASSLGTCGSINTQYF. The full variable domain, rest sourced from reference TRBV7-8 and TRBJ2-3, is GAGVSQSPRYKVAKRGQDVALRCDPISGHVSLFWYQQALGQGPEFLTYFQNEAQLDKSGLPSDRFFAERPEGSVSTLKIQRTQQEDSAVYLCASSLGTCGSINTQYFGPGTRLTVL.

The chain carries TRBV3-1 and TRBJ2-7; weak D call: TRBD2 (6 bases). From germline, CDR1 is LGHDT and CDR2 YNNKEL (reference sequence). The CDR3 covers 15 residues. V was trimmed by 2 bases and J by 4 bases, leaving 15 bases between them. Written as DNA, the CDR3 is TGTGCCAGCAGCCAACTCACTAGCTTCGCTTACGAGCAGTACTTC. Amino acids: CASSQLTSFAYEQYF.